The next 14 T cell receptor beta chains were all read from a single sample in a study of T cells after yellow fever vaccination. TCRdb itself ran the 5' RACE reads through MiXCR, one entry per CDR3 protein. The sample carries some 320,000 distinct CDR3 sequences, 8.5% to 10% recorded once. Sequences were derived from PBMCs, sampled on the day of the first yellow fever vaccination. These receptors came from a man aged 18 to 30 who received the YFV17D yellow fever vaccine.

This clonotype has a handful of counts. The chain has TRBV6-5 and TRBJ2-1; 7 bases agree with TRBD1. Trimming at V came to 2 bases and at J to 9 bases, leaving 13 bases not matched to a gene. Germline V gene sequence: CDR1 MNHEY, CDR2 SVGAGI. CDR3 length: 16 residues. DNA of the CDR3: TGTGCCAGCAGTTACGGTTCGGCCAGGGGGTCCGGTGAGCAGTTCTTC. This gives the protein CASSYGSARGSGEQFF.

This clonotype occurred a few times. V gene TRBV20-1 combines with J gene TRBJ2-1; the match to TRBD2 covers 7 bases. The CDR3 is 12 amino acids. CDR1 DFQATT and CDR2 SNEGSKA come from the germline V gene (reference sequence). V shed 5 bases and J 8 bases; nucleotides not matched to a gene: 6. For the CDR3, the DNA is TGCAGTGCTCTTACTAGCGTCGATGAGCAGTTCTTC. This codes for CSALTSVDEQFF.

The CDR3 region has the DNA TGTGCCAGCAGCCCCCCCTCGATCTGGGGGACAGATACGCAGTATTTT. Translating gives CASSPPSIWGTDTQYF. This sequence joins TRBV6-2 or TRBV6-3 and TRBJ2-3; perhaps D is TRBD1 or TRBD2 (5 bases each). The CDR3 is 16 residues long. Looked up from germline, CDR1 is MNHEY and CDR2 is SVGEGT. V shed 6 bases and J shed 3 bases, with 19 bases lying between them.

DNA of the CDR3: TGTGCCAGCAGTCCACCGGGACTAGCCAAAAACATTCAGTACTTC. It yields the protein CASSPPGLAKNIQYF. V is TRBV12-3 or TRBV12-4 and J is TRBJ2-4, with D possibly being TRBD2 (6 bases). Trimming pared 5 bases from V and 0 bases from J, leaving 11 bases between. The CDR3 spans 15 residues.

The CDR3 region has the DNA TGCAGCGTTGAAGCGGCGGGGCGCGAGACCCAGTACTTC. Its translation: CSVEAAGRETQYF. This sequence joins TRBV29-1 and TRBJ2-5; maybe TRBD2 (6 bases). Germline V CDR1 and CDR2: SQVTM, ANQGSEA. V was pared by 1 base and J by 5 bases, with 11 bases between. The CDR3 runs 13 residues.

CDR3 amino acids: CASSPAGEPGEKLFF. As DNA, the CDR3 is TGCGCCAGCAGCCCCGCCGGGGAGCCGGGTGAAAAACTGTTTTTT. This chain connects TRBV5-1 to TRBJ1-4; D unresolved. The germline gives CDR1 SGHRS, CDR2 YFSETQ. V dropped 4 bases and J dropped 7 bases, with 17 bases sitting between them. The CDR3 has 15 residues.

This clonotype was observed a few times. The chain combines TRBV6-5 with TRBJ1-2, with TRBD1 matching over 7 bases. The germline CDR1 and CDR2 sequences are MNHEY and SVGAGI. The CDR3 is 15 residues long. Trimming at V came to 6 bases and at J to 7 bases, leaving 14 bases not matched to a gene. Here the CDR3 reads CASRKDTGAGGGYTF. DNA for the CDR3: TGTGCCAGCAGAAAAGACACAGGGGCTGGGGGTGGCTACACCTTC.

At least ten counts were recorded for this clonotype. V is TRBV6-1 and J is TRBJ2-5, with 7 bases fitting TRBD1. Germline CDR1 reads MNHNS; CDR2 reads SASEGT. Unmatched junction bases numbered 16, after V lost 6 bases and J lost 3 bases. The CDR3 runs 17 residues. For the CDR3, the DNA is TGTGCCAGCAGAGCCATTTTACAGGGGCTTGGGGAAGAGACCCAGTACTTC. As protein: CASRAILQGLGEETQYF.

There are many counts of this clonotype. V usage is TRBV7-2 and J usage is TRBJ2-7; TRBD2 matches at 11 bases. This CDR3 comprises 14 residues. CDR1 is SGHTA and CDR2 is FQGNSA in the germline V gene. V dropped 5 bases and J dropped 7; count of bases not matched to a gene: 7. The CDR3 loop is CASSHSGGAGEQYF. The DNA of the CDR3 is TGTGCCAGCAGCCATAGCGGGGGGGCCGGAGAGCAGTACTTC.

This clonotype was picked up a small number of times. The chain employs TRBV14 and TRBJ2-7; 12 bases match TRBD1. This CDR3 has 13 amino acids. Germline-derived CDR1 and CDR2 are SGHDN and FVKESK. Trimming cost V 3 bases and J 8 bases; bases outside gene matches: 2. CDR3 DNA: TGTGCCAGCAGCCAGGGACAGGGGGCAAAGCAGTACGTC. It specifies CASSQGQGAKQYV.

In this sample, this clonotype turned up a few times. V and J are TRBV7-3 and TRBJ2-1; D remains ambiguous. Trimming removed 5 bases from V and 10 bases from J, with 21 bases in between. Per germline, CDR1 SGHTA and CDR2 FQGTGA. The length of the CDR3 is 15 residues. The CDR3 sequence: CASSPSLGYNREQFF. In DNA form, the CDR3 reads TGTGCCAGCAGCCCCTCGCTGGGATACAATCGGGAGCAGTTCTTC.

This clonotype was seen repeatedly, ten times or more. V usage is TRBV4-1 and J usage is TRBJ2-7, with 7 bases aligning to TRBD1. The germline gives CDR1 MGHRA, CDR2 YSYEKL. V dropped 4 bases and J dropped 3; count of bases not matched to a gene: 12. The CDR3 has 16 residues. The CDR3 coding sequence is TGCGCCAGCAGCCCTACAACTTGGACAGGATACTACGAGCAGTACTTC. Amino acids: CASSPTTWTGYYEQYF.

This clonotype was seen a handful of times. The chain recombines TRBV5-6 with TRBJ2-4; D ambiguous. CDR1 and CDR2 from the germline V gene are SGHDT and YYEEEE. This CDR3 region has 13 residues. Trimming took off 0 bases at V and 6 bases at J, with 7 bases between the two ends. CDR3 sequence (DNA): TGTGCCAGCAGCTTGGGCGAGAGAAACATTCAGTACTTC. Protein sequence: CASSLGERNIQYF. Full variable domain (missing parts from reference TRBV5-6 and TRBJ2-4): DAGVTQSPTHLIKTRGQQVTLRCSPKSGHDTVSWYQQALGQGPQFIFQYYEEEERQRGNFPDRFSGHQFPNYSSELNVNALLLGDSALYLCASSLGERNIQYFGAGTRLSVL.

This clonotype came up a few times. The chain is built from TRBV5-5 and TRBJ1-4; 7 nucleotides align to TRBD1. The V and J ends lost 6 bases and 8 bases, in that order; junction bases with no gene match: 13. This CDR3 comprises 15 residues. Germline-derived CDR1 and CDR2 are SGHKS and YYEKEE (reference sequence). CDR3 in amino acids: CASTPRATGKEKLFF. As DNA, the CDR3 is TGTGCCAGCACCCCCCGGGCGACAGGGAAAGAAAAACTGTTTTTT. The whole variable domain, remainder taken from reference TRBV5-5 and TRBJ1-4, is DAGVTQSPTHLIKTRGQQVTLRCSPISGHKSVSWYQQVLGQGPQFIFQYYEKEERGRGNFPDRFSARQFPNYSSELNVNALLLGDSALYLCASTPRATGKEKLFFGSGTQLSVL.